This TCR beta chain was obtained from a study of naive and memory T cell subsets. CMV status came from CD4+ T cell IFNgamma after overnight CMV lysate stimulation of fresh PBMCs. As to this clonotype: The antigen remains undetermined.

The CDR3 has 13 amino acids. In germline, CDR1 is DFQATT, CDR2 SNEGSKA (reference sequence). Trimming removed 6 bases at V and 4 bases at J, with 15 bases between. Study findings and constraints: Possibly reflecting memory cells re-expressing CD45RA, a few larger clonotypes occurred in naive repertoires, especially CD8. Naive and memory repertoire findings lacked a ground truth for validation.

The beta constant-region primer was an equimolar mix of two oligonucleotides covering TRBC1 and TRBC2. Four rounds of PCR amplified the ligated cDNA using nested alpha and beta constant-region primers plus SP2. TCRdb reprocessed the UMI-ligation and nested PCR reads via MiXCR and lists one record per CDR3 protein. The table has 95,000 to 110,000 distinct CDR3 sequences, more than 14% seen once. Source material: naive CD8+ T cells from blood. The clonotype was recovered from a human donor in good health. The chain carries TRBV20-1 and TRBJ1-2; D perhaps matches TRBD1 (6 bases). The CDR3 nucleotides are TGCAGTGCGCCTCCGGGACATTCCTATGGCTACACCTTC. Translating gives CSAPPGHSYGYTF.